This T cell receptor (beta chain) comes out of a study of CD8+ T cells in alopecia areata. General study results and limits: Resident alphabeta T cells of normal skin are also sequenced in scalp samples.

Indicated treatment: oral pan-JAK inhibitor, 5-10 mg twice daily. Sequencing used cDNA as its template, made by extracting RNA and reverse transcribing it. The repertoire was sequenced with immunoSEQ multiplex PCR; TCRdb's copy has only in-frame clones and lacks some. The profile shows 150,000 to 200,000 clones, 55% to 70% of them singletons. The junction had 2 bases not matched to a gene; V was cut back by 5 bases and J by 2 bases. Germline CDR1 and CDR2: SGHTA and FQGNSA. The CDR3 runs to 14 residues. As to this clone: Its antigen is still unknown.

The chain links TRBV7-2 to TRBJ2-7; TRBD1 matches 11 bases. This clonotype originated in a human donor with alopecia areata. The sample consisted of CD4+ T cells sorted from blood, taken at week 4, from a patient treated with tofacitinib. The CDR3 nucleotides are TGTGCCAGCAGCCGGGGACAGGGGGCCTACGAGCAGTACTTC. Its protein is CASSRGQGAYEQYF.